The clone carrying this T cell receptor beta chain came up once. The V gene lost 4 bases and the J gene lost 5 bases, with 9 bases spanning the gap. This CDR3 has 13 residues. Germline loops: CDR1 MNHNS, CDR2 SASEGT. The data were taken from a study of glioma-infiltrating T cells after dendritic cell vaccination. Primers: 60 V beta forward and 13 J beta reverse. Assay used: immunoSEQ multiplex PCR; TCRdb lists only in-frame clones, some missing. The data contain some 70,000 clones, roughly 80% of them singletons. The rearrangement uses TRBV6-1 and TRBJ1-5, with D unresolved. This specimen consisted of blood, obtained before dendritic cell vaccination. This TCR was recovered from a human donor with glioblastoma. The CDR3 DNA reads TGTGCCAGCAGTGGGTCGCAGTATCAGCCCCAGCATTTT. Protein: CASSGSQYQPQHF.